This T cell receptor (beta chain) was observed in a study of T cells after yellow fever vaccination (dated by TCRdb to between 2018 and 2021). Looking at the study overall: The SMART-Seq v4 Ultra Low Input RNA kit was used to prepare libraries from fractions with low cell numbers. To track T-cell clones before and after primary and booster YFV17D yellow fever vaccination, bulk TCR alpha and beta repertoires were sequenced longitudinally. Two healthy male donors, one aged 18 to 29 and one aged 30 to 40 years, made up the cohort. Blood samples were taken at several timepoints before and after primary and secondary immunization, and bulk PBMC replicates and cell subsets were isolated. The paper as a whole reports these results and caveats: The study included only two donors, which limits how far the findings can be generalized. Because abundant contaminating clonotypes from the bulk population could be contained in FACS-sorted repertoires, computational filtering was required. The secondary T-cell response was found to be weaker but faster than the primary response, with a peak reached on day 5 rather than on day 15. A small fraction of clonotypes showed up in both the CD4 and CD8 compartments, probably as a result of convergent recombination. Most clones expanded after primary vaccination were re-detected after the booster (almost 98% of CD4 and roughly 87% of CD8), suggesting broad memory maintenance.

TCR cDNA was synthesized by 5'RACE template switching, through which a universal primer site and unique molecular identifiers were introduced. Priming of cDNA synthesis was performed from both the TCR alpha and TCR beta constant segments. Library amplification used two PCR steps, and the second PCR step added sample barcodes and sequencing adapters. Sequencing of libraries was done on Illumina HiSeq 2500 (2x100 bp) or NovaSeq (2x150 bp). Per the original workflow: Reads were demultiplexed and collapsed into UMI consensus sequences with MIGEC, and V(D)J alignment was performed with MiXCR. Clonotypes responding to the vaccine were identified with edgeR on replicate PBMC samples, with the criteria of FDR below 0.01 and a log2 fold change above 5 up to day 15. Each bulk clonotype was labeled CD4 or CD8 based on which sequenced repertoire, CD4 or CD8, contained the clonotype at higher abundance. Through fastp at Q25 and MiXCR, TCRdb rebuilt clones from the public reads, retaining in-frame beta chains. A single entry per CDR3 protein holds the most common genes and DNA from its merged rows. For this entry, the V and J calls and clone size follow TCRdb and not the study's own pipeline. In all, the sample holds roughly 250,000 distinct CDR3 sequences, and 10% to 15% of those were seen once. The ten largest account for about 0.54% of the sample.

The sample's treatment or condition, from its label and the paper: live attenuated yellow fever vaccine strain. PBMCs were isolated from peripheral blood using a standard Ficoll-Paque protocol. Dynabeads CD4 and CD8 positive selection kits were used to isolate CD4 and CD8 T-cell fractions. RNA was extracted with TriZol from bulk PBMCs, CD4 and CD8 fractions, and dextramer-positive and dextramer-negative fractions. The count of this clonotype is one. Its antigen remains undetermined. No per-base quality is available; no much larger clone lies one base away. The sequence derives from a man between 25 and 39 years old who received the YFV17D yellow fever vaccine. The specimen was CD4+ T cells sorted from PBMCs, collected 45 days after the yellow fever booster vaccination.

The CDR3 sequence is CSGGGNLDNEQFF. The DNA sequence reads TGCAGCGGGGGCGGGAACCTTGACAATGAGCAGTTCTTC. Here the chain combines TRBV29-1 and TRBJ2-1; the D gene is perhaps TRBD2, from 6 matching bases. The junction shows trimming of 7 bases on V and 5 bases on J, plus 15 bases between the germline ends. The germline V gene gives CDR1 as SQVTM and CDR2 as ANQGSEA. Reading from cysteine to phenylalanine, the CDR3 counts 13 amino acids. Only the CDR3 region is kept as DNA, spanning 39 bases read in frame from base 1.